The 17 T cell receptor beta chains below all came from one sample that was sequenced in a study of blood T cell repertoires in COVID-19. The protocol was immunoSEQ multiplex PCR, while the TCRdb copy is restricted to in-frame clones and leaves out a portion. The data hold a few hundred thousand clones, with about 85% observed a single time. What was sequenced was peripheral blood. The receptors come from a man aged 18-30 years with active or convalescent COVID-19.

This clone was seen only once. This chain uses TRBV18 with TRBJ2-6; tentatively, D is TRBD2 (5 bases). V was clipped by 0 bases and J by 2 bases, with 17 bases between them. Germline V gene data show CDR1 as KGHSH and CDR2 as LQKENI. The CDR3 is made up of 19 amino acids. The CDR3: CASSPPPAERQAGANVLTF. CDR3 nucleotides: TGTGCCAGCTCACCACCGCCGGCCGAGCGGCAGGCTGGGGCCAACGTCCTGACTTTC.

In its sample, this clone was seen a few times. The gene calls are TRBV11-1 and TRBJ2-3, with 7 bases identical to TRBD1. Losses at the gene ends were 2 bases for V and 0 bases for J; bases not matched to a gene: 5. The CDR3 consists of 16 residues. CDR1 is SGHAT, CDR2 FQDESV, per germline (reference sequence). CDR3 bases: TGTGCCAGCAGCTTACAGGGACAGATTAGCACAGATACGCAGTATTTT. It codes for CASSLQGQISTDTQYF.

The genes are TRBV11-2 and TRBJ2-7; tentative D call: TRBD1 (5 bases). The ends were cut back, 5 bases at V and 2 bases at J, with 13 bases in the middle. CDR3 size: 14 residues. Germline loops: CDR1 SGHAT, CDR2 FQNNGV. CDR3: CASSPVDSTYEQYF. The CDR3, as DNA: TGTGCCAGCAGCCCGGTCGACAGTACCTACGAGCAGTACTTC. The whole variable domain, filled in from reference TRBV11-2 and TRBJ2-7, reads EAGVAQSPRYKIIEKRQSVAFWCNPISGHATLYWYQQILGQGPKLLIQFQNNGVVDDSQLPKDRFSAERLKGVDSTLKIQPAKLEDSAVYLCASSPVDSTYEQYFGPGTRLTVT.

The chain joins TRBV6-2 or TRBV6-3 to TRBJ2-7, with D hard to call. The CDR3 contains 13 residues. The V end was cut by 2 bases, the J end by 3 bases, with 8 bases between. Germline lookup yields CDR1 MNHEY and CDR2 SVGEGT. CDR3 amino acids: CASSYPSLYEQYF. CDR3 coding DNA: TGTGCCAGCAGTTACCCCAGTCTCTACGAGCAGTACTTC.

The J gene is TRBJ1-4, the V gene TRBV7-9, with a tentative D call TRBD1 (5 bases). Deletions cut 5 bases from V and 0 bases from J, with 13 bases between. The germline V gene encodes CDR1 SEHNR and CDR2 FQNEAQ (reference sequence). CDR3 length: 16 residues. CDR3 in DNA: TGTGCCAGCAGCCTCAGCAGGGCCGCAACTAATGAAAAACTGTTTTTT. As protein: CASSLSRAATNEKLFF.

This chain joins TRBV19 and TRBJ1-1, with TRBD1 as a possible D gene (6 bases). The CDR3 runs 15 residues. CDR1 is LNHDA, CDR2 SQIVND, per germline (reference sequence). V was cut by 5 bases and J by 6 bases, with 19 bases left in between. Here the CDR3 DNA reads TGTGCCAGTAGTCATCCCCTCAGGGGTGGGCCTGAAGCTTTCTTT. It yields the protein CASSHPLRGGPEAFF.

The J gene is TRBJ2-3, the V gene TRBV11-2, with 7 nucleotides matching TRBD1. Germline lookup yields CDR1 SGHAT and CDR2 FQNNGV. V lost 5 bases, J lost 7 bases, and 9 bases stayed unmatched. This CDR3 is 14 amino acids long. CDR3 region: CASSDRQGAYTQYF. DNA of the CDR3: TGTGCCAGCAGCGACCGACAGGGTGCTTATACGCAGTATTTT.

This clone has a handful of counts. The chain employs TRBV28 and TRBJ1-1, with 7 bases matching TRBD1. V was clipped by 6 bases and J by 6 bases; unmatched bases: 16. Germline CDR1 MDHEN, CDR2 SYDVKM. CDR3 length: 16 amino acids. The DNA for the CDR3 is TGTGCCAGCAGCTTTAGGGGGCCGCCCCGGGTCGCTGAAGCTTTCTTT. Protein sequence: CASSFRGPPRVAEAFF.

V and J are TRBV27 and TRBJ2-7; 8 bases fit TRBD2. The V and J ends lost 6 bases and 0 bases, in that order; junction bases with no gene match: 7. This CDR3 has 15 residues. Germline V lookup: CDR1 MNHEY, CDR2 SMNVEV (reference sequence). CDR3 nucleotides: TGTGCCAGCAGACTCACTAGCGGCTTCTCCTACGAGCAGTACTTC. This codes for CASRLTSGFSYEQYF.

The chain uses TRBV5-1 and TRBJ1-5, with a weak D call TRBD1 (6 bases). V lost 0 bases and J 5 bases, leaving 18 bases between the germline ends. The CDR3 covers 17 residues. Germline V CDR1 and CDR2: SGHRS, YFSETQ. The CDR3: CASSLDLRGSGHQPQHF. CDR3 sequence (DNA): TGCGCCAGCAGCTTGGACCTCAGGGGTTCGGGGCATCAGCCCCAGCATTTT.

CDR3 residues: CASSLIPGTGVVAGNGYTF. The CDR3 DNA follows: TGTGCCAGCAGTTTAATACCCGGGACAGGGGTGGTGGCGGGGAATGGCTACACCTTC. V usage is TRBV28 and J usage is TRBJ1-2; TRBD1 matches 10 bases. The CDR3 loop spans 19 amino acids. Trimming at V came to 2 bases and at J to 6 bases, leaving 18 bases not matched to a gene. Germline values: CDR1 MDHEN, CDR2 SYDVKM.

The chain carries TRBV5-1 and TRBJ2-1, with D perhaps TRBD2 (6 bases). This CDR3 contains 15 residues. CDR1 and CDR2 from the germline V gene are SGHRS and YFSETQ. Trimming removed 4 bases from V and 0 bases from J, with 11 bases in between. CDR3 loop: CASSRAGNSYNEQFF. DNA of the CDR3: TGCGCCAGCAGCCGAGCGGGTAACTCCTACAATGAGCAGTTCTTC.

The chain's CDR3 is CASGLVIAGWNTGELFF. Here the CDR3 DNA reads TGTGCTAGTGGTTTGGTCATCGCGGGATGGAACACCGGGGAGCTGTTTTTT. The chain links TRBV12-5 to TRBJ2-2; tentative D call: TRBD2 (6 bases). From germline, CDR1 is LGHNT and CDR2 FRNRAP. There are 17 residues in the CDR3. The V and J ends lost 0 bases and 1 base respectively, with 12 bases between them.

The chain uses TRBV3-1 (or the pseudogene TRBV3-2) and TRBJ1-5; the match to TRBD1 covers 7 bases. V gave up 0 bases and J gave up 0 bases; unmatched junction bases: 11. Germline loops: CDR1 LGHDT, CDR2 YNNKEL (reference sequence). There are 19 residues in the CDR3. CDR3 nucleotide sequence: TGTGCCAGCAGCCAAGAGGTGGACAGGCGAACCTATAGCAATCAGCCCCAGCATTTT. It codes for CASSQEVDRRTYSNQPQHF.

The chain has TRBV7-2 and TRBJ2-7, with TRBD1 matching over 9 bases. The CDR3 spans 16 residues. Germline CDR1 reads SGHTA; CDR2 reads FQGNSA. With 4 bases clipped from V and 2 bases from J, the junction kept 9 bases outside the gene matches. The CDR3 here is CASSSNPDRGTYEQYF. The CDR3 DNA is TGTGCCAGCAGCTCCAATCCGGACAGGGGAACCTACGAGCAGTACTTC.

Concerning this clone itself: This likely came from a read error, as a far larger clone is one base away. This CDR3 is also generated by other DNA sequences in the sample. The V call is TRBV28, the J call TRBJ1-1, with a possible D match to TRBD1 (5 bases). V dropped 5 bases and J dropped 1 base, with 5 bases sitting between them. The germline gives CDR1 MDHEN, CDR2 SYDVKM. This CDR3 region has 12 residues. The CDR3 reads CASSTGNTEAFF. DNA for the CDR3: TGTGCCAGCAGTACAGGGAACACTGAAGCTTTCTTT.

The V call is TRBV4-1, the J call TRBJ1-3; possibly TRBD1 for D (6 bases). Germline values: CDR1 MGHRA, CDR2 YSYEKL. CDR3 length: 15 amino acids. Trimming removed 0 bases at V and 5 bases at J, with 11 bases between. CDR3 sequence reads: CASSQDPRGRNTIYF. In DNA form, the CDR3 reads TGCGCCAGCAGCCAAGATCCCAGGGGAAGAAACACCATATATTTT.